This TCR beta chain was identified in a study of T-cell memory formation after mild COVID-19. On the study more broadly: TCR clustering was largely donor specific.

Losses at the gene ends were 3 bases for V and 3 bases for J; bases not matched to a gene: 7. CDR1 and CDR2 from the germline V gene are SGHTA and FQGNSA. The CDR3 sequence is 17 residues long. MiXCR, run by TCRdb on the 5' RACE reads, gives a single entry per CDR3 protein. The sample contains about 13,000 distinct CDR3 sequences, 16% of which appear only once. This clonotype was seen many times. Sequencing was carried out using PBMCs or a T cell subset sorted from them (not recorded which). The chain links TRBV7-2 to TRBJ2-5, with TRBD2 matching over 13 bases. This receptor was taken from a young man who had mild COVID-19 (a few samples of this study predate the infection). Cell type and time point are not known. The CDR3 loop reads CASSLAPTSGGKETQYF. The DNA for the CDR3 is TGTGCCAGCAGCTTGGCACCGACTAGCGGGGGGAAAGAGACCCAGTACTTC.